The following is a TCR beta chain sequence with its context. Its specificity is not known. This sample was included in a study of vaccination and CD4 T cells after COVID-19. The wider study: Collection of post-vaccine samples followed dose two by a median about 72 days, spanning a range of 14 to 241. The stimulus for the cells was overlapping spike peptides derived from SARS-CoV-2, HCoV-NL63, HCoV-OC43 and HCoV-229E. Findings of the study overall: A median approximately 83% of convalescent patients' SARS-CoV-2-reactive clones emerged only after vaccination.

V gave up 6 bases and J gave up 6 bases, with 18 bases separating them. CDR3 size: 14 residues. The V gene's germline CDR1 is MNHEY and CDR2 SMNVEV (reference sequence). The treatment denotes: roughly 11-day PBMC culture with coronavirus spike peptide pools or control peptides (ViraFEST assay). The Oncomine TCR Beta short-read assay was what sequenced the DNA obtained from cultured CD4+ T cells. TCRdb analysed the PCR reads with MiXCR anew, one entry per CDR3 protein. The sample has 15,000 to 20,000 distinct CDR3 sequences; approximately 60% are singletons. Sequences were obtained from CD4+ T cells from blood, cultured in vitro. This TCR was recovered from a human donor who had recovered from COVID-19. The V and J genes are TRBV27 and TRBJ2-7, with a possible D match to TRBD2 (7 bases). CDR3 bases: TGTGCCAGCAGGGGGAGTGGGAGGGGGGGCGAGCAGTACTTC. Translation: CASRGSGRGGEQYF.